These T cell receptor beta chains were read from a single sample in a study of blood T cell repertoires in COVID-19. Sequencing was performed with immunoSEQ multiplex PCR; in TCRdb, only in-frame clones are kept and a portion is missing. Altogether around 500,000 clones are present, roughly 88% being singletons, with the ten largest covering under 4%. The sequencing input was peripheral blood. Receptor source: a human donor in a cohort sampled during active COVID-19. The CDR3 runs from the conserved cysteine through the conserved F or W. D genes are given only for firm matches. The size field is filled for only some rows; it gives once, few, many or a size class.

V gene: TRBV5-6; clone size: -; D gene: -; J gene: TRBJ2-7; CDR3 DNA: TGTGCCAGCAGCTACGCCACTTACGAGCAGTACTTC; CDR3 protein: CASSYATYEQYF
V gene: TRBV25-1; clone size: many; D gene: -; J gene: TRBJ1-2; CDR3 DNA: TGTGCCAGCAGTGACCCAGGGCTAGGTTCCCTTCATTATGGCTACACCTTC; CDR3 protein: CASSDPGLGSLHYGYTF
V gene: TRBV5-4; clone size: few; D gene: -; J gene: TRBJ1-6; CDR3 DNA: TGTGCCAGCAGCCTCGAGGCCTTTAATTCACCCCTCCACTTT; CDR3 protein: CASSLEAFNSPLHF
V gene: TRBV24-1; clone size: -; D gene: TRBD1; J gene: TRBJ2-5; CDR3 DNA: TGTGCCACCAGTGATCCTGGAACGACAGGGGGAGAGACCCAGTACTTC; CDR3 protein: CATSDPGTTGGETQYF
V gene: TRBV19; clone size: -; D gene: TRBD1; J gene: TRBJ1-2; CDR3 DNA: TGTGCCAGTAGTATGGGCAGGGGGCAGTATGGCTACACCTTC; CDR3 protein: CASSMGRGQYGYTF
V gene: TRBV19; clone size: -; D gene: -; J gene: TRBJ2-7; CDR3 DNA: TGTGCCAGTAGCTTCGAGGGACACCGCTACGAGCAGTACTTC; CDR3 protein: CASSFEGHRYEQYF
V gene: TRBV3-1/TRBV3-2; clone size: -; D gene: -; J gene: TRBJ2-7; CDR3 DNA: TGTGCCAGCAGGGGGCAGGCCTCCTCCTACGAGCAGTACTTC; CDR3 protein: CASRGQASSYEQYF
V gene: TRBV2; clone size: -; D gene: TRBD1; J gene: TRBJ1-1; CDR3 DNA: TGTGCCAGCAGTGAAACCCGGACAGGGAGTGGCACTGAAGCTTTCTTT; CDR3 protein: CASSETRTGSGTEAFF
V gene: TRBV19; clone size: -; D gene: -; J gene: TRBJ1-3; CDR3 DNA: TGTGCCAGTACCGCCCCCGGGGGGCCTGGAAACACCATATATTTT; CDR3 protein: CASTAPGGPGNTIYF
V gene: TRBV6-5; clone size: -; D gene: -; J gene: TRBJ2-7; CDR3 DNA: TGTGCCAGCACACTCAGGGGCGCTTACGAGCAGTACTTC; CDR3 protein: CASTLRGAYEQYF
V gene: TRBV6-4; clone size: -; D gene: TRBD1; J gene: TRBJ2-1; CDR3 DNA: TGTGCCAGCAGTGCGGACAGGTACAATGAGCAGTTCTTC; CDR3 protein: CASSADRYNEQFF
V gene: TRBV12-3/TRBV12-4; clone size: -; D gene: -; J gene: TRBJ1-6; CDR3 DNA: TGTGCCACCGCCCCGGGGTTTAGTTCACCCCTCCACTTT; CDR3 protein: CATAPGFSSPLHF
V gene: TRBV6-2/TRBV6-3; clone size: -; D gene: -; J gene: TRBJ1-1; CDR3 DNA: TGTGCCAGCAGTTCCCCAGAAAGGAGCACTGAAGCTTTCTTT; CDR3 protein: CASSSPERSTEAFF
V gene: TRBV10-3; clone size: -; D gene: TRBD1; J gene: TRBJ2-7; CDR3 DNA: TGTGCCATCAGCTTGACAGGGGCGGACTACGAGCAGTACTTC; CDR3 protein: CAISLTGADYEQYF
V gene: TRBV28; clone size: few; D gene: TRBD1; J gene: TRBJ1-2; CDR3 DNA: TGTGCCAGCAGTCCTACAGGGGCCGGCGGCTACACCTTC; CDR3 protein: CASSPTGAGGYTF
V gene: TRBV28; clone size: -; D gene: -; J gene: TRBJ1-2; CDR3 DNA: TGTGCCAGCAGTCAACTTGGCTACACCTTC; CDR3 protein: CASSQLGYTF
V gene: TRBV18; clone size: -; D gene: -; J gene: TRBJ2-2; CDR3 DNA: TGTGCCAGCTCAGCGCTTGCGAACACCGGGGAGCTGTTTTTT; CDR3 protein: CASSALANTGELFF
V gene: TRBV7-9; clone size: -; D gene: -; J gene: TRBJ2-1; CDR3 DNA: TGTGCCAGCATTGCCAGGGATGTGGACAATGAGCAGTTCTTC; CDR3 protein: CASIARDVDNEQFF
V gene: TRBV6-2/TRBV6-3; clone size: once; D gene: TRBD1; J gene: TRBJ2-1; CDR3 DNA: TGTGCCAGCAGTTACTTGGCGACAGGGAGCTCCTACAATGAGCAGTTCTTC; CDR3 protein: CASSYLATGSSYNEQFF
V gene: TRBV7-3; clone size: -; D gene: -; J gene: TRBJ2-1; CDR3 DNA: TGTGCCAGCAGCTTAAGATCAGGCGGGATGTTATACAATGAGCAGTTCTTC; CDR3 protein: CASSLRSGGMLYNEQFF
V gene: TRBV7-3; clone size: -; D gene: TRBD1; J gene: TRBJ2-1; CDR3 DNA: TGTGCCAGCAGCTTAGGGGACAGGGTCGAAAATGAGCAGTTCTTC; CDR3 protein: CASSLGDRVENEQFF
V gene: TRBV28; clone size: -; D gene: TRBD1; J gene: TRBJ2-7; CDR3 DNA: TGTGCCAGCAGTCGCTTGAGGACAGGGATCCACGAGCAGTACTTC; CDR3 protein: CASSRLRTGIHEQYF
V gene: TRBV6-5; clone size: -; D gene: TRBD2; J gene: TRBJ2-7; CDR3 DNA: TGTGCCAGCAGAGGGGGAGCGGGAGGGATCGAGCAGTACTTC; CDR3 protein: CASRGGAGGIEQYF
V gene: TRBV5-1; clone size: -; D gene: -; J gene: TRBJ2-2; CDR3 DNA: TGCGCCAGCAGCCCAGAACCGGGACTCAACACCGGGGAGCTGTTTTTT; CDR3 protein: CASSPEPGLNTGELFF
V gene: TRBV28; clone size: -; D gene: TRBD1; J gene: TRBJ1-2; CDR3 DNA: TGTGCCAGCAGTTTACTTAGGCAGGGGGCACATGGCTACACCTTC; CDR3 protein: CASSLLRQGAHGYTF
V gene: TRBV5-6; clone size: once; D gene: TRBD1; J gene: TRBJ1-4; CDR3 DNA: TGTGCCAGCAGCACAACAGGGGTGACGTCTAATGAAAAACTGTTTTTT; CDR3 protein: CASSTTGVTSNEKLFF
V gene: TRBV9; clone size: -; D gene: -; J gene: TRBJ1-2; CDR3 DNA: TGTGCCAGCAGCCCCTGGGCCAGCACCACTGGAGGCTACACCTTC; CDR3 protein: CASSPWASTTGGYTF
V gene: TRBV7-2; clone size: -; D gene: TRBD1; J gene: TRBJ1-2; CDR3 DNA: TGTGCCAGCAGCTTGGCGGGACAGGGGACGGGTGGCTACACCTTC; CDR3 protein: CASSLAGQGTGGYTF
V gene: TRBV6-2/TRBV6-3; clone size: -; D gene: TRBD1; J gene: TRBJ1-5; CDR3 DNA: TGTGCCAGCAGTTACTCAGGGACAGCGGTCGATCAGCCCCAGCATTTT; CDR3 protein: CASSYSGTAVDQPQHF
V gene: TRBV2; clone size: -; D gene: TRBD1; J gene: TRBJ1-1; CDR3 DNA: TGTGCCAGCAGTCTCGACAGGGCGGGTGGAGCTTTCTTT; CDR3 protein: CASSLDRAGGAFF
V gene: TRBV6-2/TRBV6-3; clone size: -; D gene: TRBD1; J gene: TRBJ2-2; CDR3 DNA: TGTGCCAGCAGTGTGAGGGGGCAAAACACCGGGGAGCTGTTTTTT; CDR3 protein: CASSVRGQNTGELFF
V gene: TRBV28; clone size: -; D gene: -; J gene: TRBJ1-2; CDR3 DNA: TGTGCCAGCAGTTTATTACGACACCCCTATGGCTACACCTTC; CDR3 protein: CASSLLRHPYGYTF
V gene: TRBV5-1; clone size: -; D gene: -; J gene: TRBJ1-4; CDR3 DNA: TGCGCCAGCTCCCTCGGCCTAGGAGATGAAAAACTGTTTTTT; CDR3 protein: CASSLGLGDEKLFF
V gene: TRBV24-1; clone size: -; D gene: TRBD2; J gene: TRBJ2-2; CDR3 DNA: TGTGCCACCAGTGGGACTAGCGGATCCACCGGGGAGCTGTTTTTT; CDR3 protein: CATSGTSGSTGELFF
V gene: TRBV25-1; clone size: -; D gene: TRBD1; J gene: TRBJ1-4; CDR3 DNA: TGTGCCAGCAGTGCCAGGGGGAAGTCCGTGGCAACTAATGAAAAACTGTTTTTT; CDR3 protein: CASSARGKSVATNEKLFF
V gene: TRBV19; clone size: -; D gene: TRBD1; J gene: TRBJ2-7; CDR3 DNA: TGTGCCAGTAGTACCGGGACAGGGGGAAAGGTGGGCTACGAGCAGTACTTC; CDR3 protein: CASSTGTGGKVGYEQYF
V gene: TRBV5-1; clone size: -; D gene: TRBD1; J gene: TRBJ1-6; CDR3 DNA: TGCGCCAGCAGCTTGCAGGGGACAGATAATTCACCCCTCCACTTT; CDR3 protein: CASSLQGTDNSPLHF
V gene: TRBV6-1; clone size: -; D gene: TRBD1; J gene: TRBJ1-2; CDR3 DNA: TGTGCCAGCAGTGAGGGGACAGCCAGGTACTCTTATGGCTACACCTTC; CDR3 protein: CASSEGTARYSYGYTF
V gene: TRBV3-1/TRBV3-2; clone size: few; D gene: -; J gene: TRBJ1-6; CDR3 DNA: TGTGCCAGCAGCCAAGGGAAGGGGAGGAATTCACCCCTCCACTTT; CDR3 protein: CASSQGKGRNSPLHF
V gene: TRBV6-5; clone size: once; D gene: TRBD1; J gene: TRBJ1-2; CDR3 DNA: TGTGCCAGCTATAAAACCGGGACAGGGGGCGGCTACACCTTC; CDR3 protein: CASYKTGTGGGYTF
V gene: TRBV9; clone size: -; D gene: -; J gene: TRBJ1-1; CDR3 DNA: TGTGCCAGCTCTGCGGGGGCCTGGACTGAAGCTTTCTTT; CDR3 protein: CASSAGAWTEAFF